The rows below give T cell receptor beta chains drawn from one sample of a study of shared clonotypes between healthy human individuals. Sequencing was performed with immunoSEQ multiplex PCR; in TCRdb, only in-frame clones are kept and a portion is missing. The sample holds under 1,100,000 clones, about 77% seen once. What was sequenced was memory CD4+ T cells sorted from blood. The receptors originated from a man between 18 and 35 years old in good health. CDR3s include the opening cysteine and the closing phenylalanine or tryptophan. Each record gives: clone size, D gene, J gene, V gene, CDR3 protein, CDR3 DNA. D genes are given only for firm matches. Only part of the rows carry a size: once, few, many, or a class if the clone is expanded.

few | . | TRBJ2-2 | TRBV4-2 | CASRTPGTGELFF | TGTGCCAGCCGGACCCCGGGCACCGGGGAGCTGTTTTTT
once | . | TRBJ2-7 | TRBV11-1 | CASSLERPYEQYF | TGTGCCAGCAGCTTAGAGCGGCCCTACGAGCAGTACTTC
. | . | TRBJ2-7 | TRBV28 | CASSLPGAWYEQYF | TGTGCCAGCAGTTTACCGGGGGCGTGGTACGAGCAGTACTTC
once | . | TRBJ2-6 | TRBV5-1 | CASSPSGANVLTF | TGCGCCAGCAGCCCCTCTGGGGCCAACGTCCTGACTTTC
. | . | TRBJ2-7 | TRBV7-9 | CASSLASIGAPYEQYF | TGTGCCAGCAGCTTAGCCTCCATCGGAGCACCCTACGAGCAGTACTTC
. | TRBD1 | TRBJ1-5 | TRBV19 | CASSPGQGGQPQHF | TGTGCCAGTAGTCCTGGACAGGGCGGTCAGCCCCAGCATTTT
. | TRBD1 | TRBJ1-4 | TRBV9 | CASSTRTGTNEKLFF | TGTGCCAGCAGCACCCGGACAGGGACTAATGAAAAACTGTTTTTT
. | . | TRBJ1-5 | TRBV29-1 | CSVEVGGGNQPQHF | TGCAGCGTTGAAGTGGGGGGCGGCAATCAGCCCCAGCATTTT
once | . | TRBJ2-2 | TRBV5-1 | CASSGLGRPNTGELFF | TGCGCCAGCAGCGGACTGGGACGACCGAACACCGGGGAGCTGTTTTTT
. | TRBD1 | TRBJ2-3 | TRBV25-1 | CASSQTGTSLTDTQYF | TGTGCCAGCAGCCAGACAGGGACGTCCCTCACAGATACGCAGTATTTT
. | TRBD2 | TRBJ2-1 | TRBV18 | CASSPRGLAGGRNTYNEQFF | TGTGCCAGCTCACCACGGGGACTAGCGGGGGGGCGAAATACGTACAATGAGCAGTTCTTC
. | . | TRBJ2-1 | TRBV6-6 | CVVAWNNEQFF | TGTGTAGTCGCTTGGAACAATGAGCAGTTCTTC
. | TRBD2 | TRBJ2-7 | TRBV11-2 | CASSLALLAGGQDF | TGTGCCAGCAGCTTAGCCCTATTAGCGGGGGGCCAGGACTTC
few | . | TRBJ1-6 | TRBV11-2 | CASSLDRASSYNSPLHF | TGTGCCAGCAGCTTAGATAGAGCCAGCTCCTATAATTCACCCCTCCACTTT
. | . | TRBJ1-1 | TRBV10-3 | CAISSGRMNTEAFF | TGTGCCATCAGCTCAGGGCGGATGAACACTGAAGCTTTCTTT
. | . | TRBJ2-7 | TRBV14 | CASSQRLGGEQYF | TGTGCCAGCAGCCAAAGACTTGGGGGAGAGCAGTACTTC
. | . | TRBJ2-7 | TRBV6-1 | CASSEVTVVYEQYF | TGTGCCAGCAGTGAAGTTACGGTCGTTTACGAGCAGTACTTC
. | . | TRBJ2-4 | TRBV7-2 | CASSLRSLTTGAKDIQYF | TGTGCCAGCAGCTTACGTTCCCTGACTACCGGGGCGAAGGACATTCAGTACTTC
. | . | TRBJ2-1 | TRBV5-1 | CASSSDPNNEQFF | TGCGCCAGCAGCTCGGACCCTAACAATGAGCAGTTCTTC
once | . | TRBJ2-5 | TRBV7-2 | CASSLDGGKQETQYF | TGTGCCAGCAGCTTAGACGGGGGAAAACAAGAGACCCAGTACTTC
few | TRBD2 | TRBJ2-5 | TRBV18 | CASSPPGLAGGIQETQYF | TGTGCCAGCTCACCACCGGGACTAGCGGGGGGAATTCAAGAGACCCAGTACTTC
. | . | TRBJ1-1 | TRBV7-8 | CASSLEKKAGLMNTEAFF | TGTGCCAGCAGCTTAGAAAAAAAGGCAGGGCTTATGAACACTGAAGCTTTCTTT
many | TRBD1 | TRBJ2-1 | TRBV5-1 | CASSLEGQGHNEQFF | TGCGCCAGCAGCTTGGAAGGACAGGGCCACAATGAGCAGTTCTTC
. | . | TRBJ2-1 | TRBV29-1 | CSVETGGGYNEQFF | TGCAGCGTAGAGACAGGTGGGGGCTACAATGAGCAGTTCTTC
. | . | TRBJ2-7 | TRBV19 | CATLQWGGAIQLTAYEQYF | TGTGCCACCCTTCAGTGGGGAGGAGCGATTCAACTAACTGCCTACGAGCAGTACTTC
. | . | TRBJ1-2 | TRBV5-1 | CASSFGTTNYGYTF | TGCGCCAGCAGCTTCGGGACTACTAACTATGGCTACACCTTC
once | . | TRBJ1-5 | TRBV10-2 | CASSESTGLPQHF | TGCGCCAGCAGTGAGTCGACGGGGCTACCCCAGCATTTT
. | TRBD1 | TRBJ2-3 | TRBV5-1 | CASSFEGGRTDTQYF | TGCGCCAGCAGCTTTGAAGGGGGCAGAACAGATACGCAGTATTTT
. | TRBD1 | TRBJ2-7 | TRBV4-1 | CASSQGDREYYEQYF | TGCGCCAGCAGCCAAGGGGACAGGGAATACTACGAGCAGTACTTC
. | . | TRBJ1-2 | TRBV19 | CASSTTYLGLPTF | TGTGCCAGTAGTACCACCTACCTCGGTCTGCCAACCTTC
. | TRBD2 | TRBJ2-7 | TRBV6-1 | CASSEGGSHYEQYF | TGTGCCAGCAGTGAGGGGGGGTCTCACTACGAGCAGTACTTC
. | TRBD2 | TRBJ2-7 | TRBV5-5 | CASSETSGRASEQYF | TGTGCCAGCAGCGAGACTAGCGGGAGGGCGAGCGAGCAGTACTTC
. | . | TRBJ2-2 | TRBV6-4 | CASRSTDTGELFF | TGTGCCAGCAGATCTACAGACACCGGGGAGCTGTTTTTT
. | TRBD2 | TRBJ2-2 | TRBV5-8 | CASRPGLAGAFTGELFF | TGTGCCAGCAGGCCGGGACTAGCGGGGGCCTTCACCGGGGAGCTGTTTTTT
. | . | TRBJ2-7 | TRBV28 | CASSSLGSPVQGSGYEQYF | TGTGCCAGCAGTTCCCTCGGGAGTCCCGTGCAGGGCTCAGGCTACGAGCAGTACTTC
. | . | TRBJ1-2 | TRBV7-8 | CASSSRANYGYTF | TGTGCCAGCAGCTCCCGGGCTAACTATGGCTACACCTTC
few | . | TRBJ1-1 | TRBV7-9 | CASSLAPHTEAFF | TGTGCCAGCAGCTTAGCCCCGCACACTGAAGCTTTCTTT
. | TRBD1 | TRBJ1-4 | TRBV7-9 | CASSSQGTGEKLFF | TGTGCCAGCAGCTCACAGGGGACGGGTGAAAAACTGTTTTTT
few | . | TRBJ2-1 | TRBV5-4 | CASSLGLTNHEQFF | TGTGCCAGCAGCTTGGGTCTCACTAATCATGAGCAGTTCTTC
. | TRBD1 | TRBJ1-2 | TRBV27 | CASSLSGQGLNYGYTF | TGTGCCAGCAGTTTATCAGGACAGGGCTTAAACTATGGCTACACCTTC
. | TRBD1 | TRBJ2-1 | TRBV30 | CAWSKGDSFYNEQFF | TGTGCCTGGAGTAAAGGGGACAGCTTCTACAATGAGCAGTTCTTC
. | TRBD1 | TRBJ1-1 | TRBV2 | CASSGTGGRFTEAFF | TGTGCCAGCAGCGGGACAGGGGGGAGGTTCACTGAAGCTTTCTTT
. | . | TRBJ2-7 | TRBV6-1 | CASITDTFYEQYF | TGTGCCAGCATTACGGACACCTTCTACGAGCAGTACTTC
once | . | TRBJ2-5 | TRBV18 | CASSPPGRTRETQYF | TGTGCCAGCTCACCACCTGGCAGGACGCGAGAGACCCAGTACTTC
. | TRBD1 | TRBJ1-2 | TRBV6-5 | CASSYGTGSNGYTF | TGTGCCAGCAGTTACGGGACAGGGTCGAATGGCTACACCTTC
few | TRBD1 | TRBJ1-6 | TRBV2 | CASLRDSYNSPLHF | TGTGCCAGCCTCAGGGACAGCTATAATTCACCCCTCCACTTT
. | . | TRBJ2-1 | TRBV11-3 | CASSFDINEQFF | TGTGCCAGCAGCTTCGACATCAATGAGCAGTTCTTC
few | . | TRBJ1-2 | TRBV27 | CASSLVVSGGYTF | TGTGCCAGCAGTTTGGTGGTTTCAGGTGGCTACACCTTC
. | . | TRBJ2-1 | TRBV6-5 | CASSQTGYNEQFF | TGTGCCAGCAGCCAAACAGGGTACAATGAGCAGTTCTTC
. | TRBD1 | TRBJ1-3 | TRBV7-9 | CASSPDRDSLSGNTIYF | TGTGCCAGCAGCCCCGACAGGGACAGCCTCTCTGGAAACACCATATATTTT
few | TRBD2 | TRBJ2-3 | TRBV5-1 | CASSLATSGSTDTQYF | TGCGCCAGCAGCTTGGCGACTAGCGGGAGCACAGATACGCAGTATTTT
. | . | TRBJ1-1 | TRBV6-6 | CASGKGMNTEAFF | TGTGCCAGCGGTAAAGGGATGAACACTGAAGCTTTCTTT
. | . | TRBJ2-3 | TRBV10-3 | CAISGGRDGDTQYF | TGTGCCATCAGCGGCGGGCGGGATGGAGATACGCAGTATTTT
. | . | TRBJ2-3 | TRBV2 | CASEGTLGGTQYF | TGTGCCAGCGAAGGGACTCTGGGTGGTACGCAGTATTTT
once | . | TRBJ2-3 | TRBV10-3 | CATAPGRGTDTQYF | TGTGCCACCGCGCCGGGCAGGGGAACAGATACGCAGTATTTT
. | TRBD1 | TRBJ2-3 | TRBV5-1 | CASSHRTGGPDTQYF | TGCGCCAGCAGCCACAGGACAGGGGGCCCAGATACGCAGTATTTT
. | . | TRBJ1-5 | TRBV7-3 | CASSLFQGSNQPQHF | TGTGCCAGCAGCTTATTCCAGGGGTCCAATCAGCCCCAGCATTTT
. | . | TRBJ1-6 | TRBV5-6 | CASSSIDWNSPLHF | TGTGCCAGCAGCTCAATAGATTGGAATTCACCCCTCCACTTT
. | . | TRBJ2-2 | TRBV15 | CATSRVGGGGTGELFF | TGTGCCACCAGCAGAGTGGGAGGGGGCGGCACCGGGGAGCTGTTTTTT
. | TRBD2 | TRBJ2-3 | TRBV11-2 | CASSSKERGSTDTQYF | TGTGCCAGCAGCTCCAAGGAGCGGGGAAGCACAGATACGCAGTATTTT